This T cell receptor beta chain was identified during a study of identical twins. TCRdb processed the 5' RACE reads anew with MiXCR; each CDR3 protein has one entry. The sample shows 420,000 or so distinct CDR3 sequences, about 18% of them seen only once. This clonotype came up many times. The CDR3 consists of 15 residues. Germline V gene lookup returns CDR1 MDHEN and CDR2 SYDVKM. The J segment lost 6 bases and the V segment lost 4 bases, leaving 11 bases of the junction unmatched. Sequences were obtained from naive T cells sorted from blood. The chain joins TRBV28 to TRBJ2-7; 8 bases are a match to TRBD1. This sequence was found in a man aged 50 to 59 in good health. CDR3 protein: CASSWIRDRPSEQYF. The CDR3 coding sequence is TGTGCCAGCAGTTGGATCCGGGACAGGCCTAGCGAGCAGTACTTC.